The 9 T cell receptor beta chains listed next were all sequenced from one sample in a study of somatic mutations in cytotoxic T cells in rheumatoid arthritis. Profiling relied on immunoSEQ multiplex PCR, and the TCRdb table lists in-frame clones only, not all of them. The sample includes some 23,000 clones, 70% to 90% of them seen just once. Sample: CD8+ T cells sorted from blood. The receptors here all came from an adult with rheumatoid arthritis.

The V and J genes are TRBV19 and TRBJ1-3; D gene unclear. This CDR3 spans 16 amino acids. V dropped 7 bases and J dropped 0 bases, with 16 bases sitting between them. CDR1 and CDR2 from the germline V gene are LNHDA and SQIVND (reference sequence). The CDR3 coding sequence is TGTGCCAGTAACCCGGGAGAAGATTACTCTGGAAACACCATATATTTT. Amino acid sequence: CASNPGEDYSGNTIYF.

This clone turned up a few times. The rearrangement uses TRBV7-9 and TRBJ1-4; D call uncertain. CDR1 and CDR2 (germline): SEHNR, FQNEAQ (reference sequence). The CDR3 spans 13 residues. V was pared by 5 bases and J by 9 bases, with 13 bases between. The CDR3 sequence: CASSHLEGQKLFF. The CDR3 nucleotides are TGTGCCAGCAGCCATTTGGAAGGCCAAAAACTGTTTTTT. The variable domain in full, with the rest retrieved from reference TRBV7-9 and TRBJ1-4, is DTGVSQNPRHKITKRGQNVTFRCDPISEHNRLYWYRQTLGQGPEFLTYFQNEAQLEKSRLLSDRFSAERPKGSFSTLEIQRTEQGDSAMYLCASSHLEGQKLFFGSGTQLSVL.

V gene TRBV6-5 combines with J gene TRBJ2-1; D gene unclear. Germline CDR1 is MNHEY and CDR2 is SVGAGI. The CDR3 consists of 12 residues. V dropped 8 bases and J dropped 4 bases, with 9 bases sitting between them. The CDR3 loop reads CASGNRYNEQFF. The CDR3 DNA reads as TGTGCCAGCGGGAACCGATACAATGAGCAGTTCTTC.

The V and J genes are TRBV19 and TRBJ2-2; no clear D gene. The CDR3 runs 15 residues. Germline V gene sequence: CDR1 LNHDA, CDR2 SQIVND (reference sequence). V was pared by 0 bases and J by 7 bases, with 12 bases between. This CDR3 is CASSIESRSHGELFF. The CDR3 bases are TGTGCCAGTAGTATAGAGTCCAGATCGCACGGGGAGCTGTTTTTT.

The V call is TRBV9, the J call TRBJ1-2; D is unclear. This CDR3 spans 14 amino acids. Trimming removed 0 bases from V and 10 bases from J, with 16 bases in between. Per the germline V gene, CDR1 is SGDLS and CDR2 is YYNGEE. CDR3 residues: CASSVEVGAVIYTF. CDR3 DNA: TGTGCCAGCAGCGTAGAGGTGGGCGCTGTAATCTACACCTTC.

The chain carries TRBV7-9 and TRBJ2-2; D possibly corresponds to TRBD1 (6 bases). Trimming took 9 bases from V and 4 from J, leaving 15 bases between them. The CDR3 totals 14 residues. CDR1 SEHNR and CDR2 FQNEAQ come from the germline V gene (reference sequence). Here the CDR3 DNA reads TGTGCCAGTCAGGGGATAAGTGGCACCGGGGAGCTGTTTTTT. This translates into CASQGISGTGELFF.

The chain links TRBV7-9 to TRBJ1-1, with D maybe TRBD1 (5 bases). Trimming took 3 bases from V and 4 from J, leaving 21 bases between them. The CDR3 extends over 17 amino acids. Germline loops: CDR1 SEHNR, CDR2 FQNEAQ (reference sequence). The CDR3 DNA is TGTGCCAGCAGCTTGGGGACGTTAAGTATAAGGGGCACTGAAGCTTTCTTT. It is translated as CASSLGTLSIRGTEAFF.

V gene TRBV25-1 combines with J gene TRBJ2-7, with D unclear. The CDR3 has 12 amino acids. V was cut by 3 bases and J by 6 bases, with 9 bases left in between. Germline loops: CDR1 MGHDK, CDR2 SYGVNS. The chain's CDR3 is CASSDPLGEQYF. CDR3 in DNA: TGTGCCAGCAGTGATCCCTTAGGCGAGCAGTACTTC.

V is TRBV9 and J is TRBJ2-7; D is ambiguous. The germline V gene has CDR1 SGDLS and CDR2 YYNGEE. Trimming left V 1 base short and J 3 bases short, with 8 bases between. The CDR3 is made up of 13 amino acids. The CDR3, as DNA: TGTGCCAGCAGCGTATCGTGGGGCTACGAGCAGTACTTC. Translating gives CASSVSWGYEQYF. The entire variable domain, with the rest obtained from reference TRBV9 and TRBJ2-7, is as follows: DSGVTQTPKHLITATGQRVTLRCSPRSGDLSVYWYQQSLDQGLQFLIQYYNGEERAKGNILERFSAQQFPDLHSELNLSSLELGDSALYFCASSVSWGYEQYFGPGTRLTVT.